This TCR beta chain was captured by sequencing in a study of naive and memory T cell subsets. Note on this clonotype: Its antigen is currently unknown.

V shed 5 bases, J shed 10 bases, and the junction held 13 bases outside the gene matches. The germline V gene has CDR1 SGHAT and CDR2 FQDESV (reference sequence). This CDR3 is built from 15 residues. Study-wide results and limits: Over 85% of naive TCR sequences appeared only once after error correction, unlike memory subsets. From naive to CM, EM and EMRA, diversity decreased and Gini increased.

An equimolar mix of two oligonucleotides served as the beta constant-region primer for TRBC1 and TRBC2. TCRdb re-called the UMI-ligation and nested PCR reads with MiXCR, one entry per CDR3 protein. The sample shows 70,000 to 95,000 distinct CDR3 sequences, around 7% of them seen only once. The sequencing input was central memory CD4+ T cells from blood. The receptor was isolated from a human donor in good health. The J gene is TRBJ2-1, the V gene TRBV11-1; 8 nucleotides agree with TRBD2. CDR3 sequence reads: CASSPREGGRREQFF. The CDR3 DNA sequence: TGTGCCAGCAGCCCCCGGGAGGGCGGGAGGAGGGAGCAGTTCTTC.